Described below is a single T cell receptor beta chain sequence and its context. The sample belongs to a study of blood T cell repertoires in COVID-19. Across the whole study: Italy, Spain and the United States were the sources of the convalescent and acute COVID-19 samples. The cDNA or gDNA used as material had been derived from T cells, B-cell-depleted T cells, or PBMCs.

Sequenced by immunoSEQ multiplex PCR; TCRdb stores in-frame clones only, minus some. The sample yields about 210,000 clones, about 79% seen once. Germline V gene sequence: CDR1 SEHNR, CDR2 FQNEAQ (reference sequence). The CDR3 runs 13 residues. V dropped 3 bases and J dropped 3 bases, with 6 bases sitting between them. This sequence originates from a middle-aged man who had recovered from COVID-19. Sequenced sample: peripheral blood. The rearrangement joins TRBV7-9 to TRBJ1-5; no firm D call. CDR3 sequence: CASSLAPNQPQHF. The CDR3 DNA sequence: TGTGCCAGCAGCTTGGCTCCCAATCAGCCCCAGCATTTT.